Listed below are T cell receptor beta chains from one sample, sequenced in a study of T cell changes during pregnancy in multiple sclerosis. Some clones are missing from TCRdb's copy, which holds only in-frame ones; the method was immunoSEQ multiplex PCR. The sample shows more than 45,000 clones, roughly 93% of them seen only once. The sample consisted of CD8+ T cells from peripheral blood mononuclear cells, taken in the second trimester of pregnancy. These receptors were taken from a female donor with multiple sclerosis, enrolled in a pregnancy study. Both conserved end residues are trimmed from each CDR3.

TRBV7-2 ASSDLMRGANEQY
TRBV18 ASSPPTGPSSDTQY
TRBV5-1 ASSPGQGRNTEAF
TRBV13 ASSQRGGATPTSEQF
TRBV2 ASRLPGLAGVNEQF
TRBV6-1 ASSVGDRSYEQY
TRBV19 ASGWNSPLH
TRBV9 ASNEAGLSYNEQF
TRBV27 ASSIQGAHEKLF
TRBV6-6 ASSYIGIGDTEAF
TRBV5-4 ASSLGLAGIGYEQY
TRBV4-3 ASSQVPGTSNTGELF
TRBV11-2 ASSLEGQGSEAF
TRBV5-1 ASSFDSRMTYNEQF
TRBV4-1 ASSPRAGSAGDTQY
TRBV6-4 ASSDSEGADTQY
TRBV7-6 ASTAIQGDTQY
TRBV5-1 ASSWGTGDSNQPQH
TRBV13 ASGSRGDEKLF
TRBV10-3 AIKRKGAPYEQY
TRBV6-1 ASSEAGRGHEQY
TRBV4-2 ASSQVGLQGLGNEQF
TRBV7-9 ASSVRETRANVLT
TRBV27 ASTPGLGTGAYEQY
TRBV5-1 ASNLGHESYNEQF
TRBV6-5 ASSLGGSTDEQY
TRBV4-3 ASSRTPEGHEQY
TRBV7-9 ASSTVIGPPNEKLF
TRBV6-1 ASSQTAGGQETQY
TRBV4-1 ASSQGGTDEQF
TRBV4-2 ASSPEVQAADTQY
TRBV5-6 ASSFTEAYEQY
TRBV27 ASSFSLRGVSNTQY
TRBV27 ASSLGGSTEAF
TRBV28 ASSFSSGSAYEQY
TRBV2 ASPRDS
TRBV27 ASTPGWTLNTEAF
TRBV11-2 ASRNWGQLETQY
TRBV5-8 ALERSLNEQF